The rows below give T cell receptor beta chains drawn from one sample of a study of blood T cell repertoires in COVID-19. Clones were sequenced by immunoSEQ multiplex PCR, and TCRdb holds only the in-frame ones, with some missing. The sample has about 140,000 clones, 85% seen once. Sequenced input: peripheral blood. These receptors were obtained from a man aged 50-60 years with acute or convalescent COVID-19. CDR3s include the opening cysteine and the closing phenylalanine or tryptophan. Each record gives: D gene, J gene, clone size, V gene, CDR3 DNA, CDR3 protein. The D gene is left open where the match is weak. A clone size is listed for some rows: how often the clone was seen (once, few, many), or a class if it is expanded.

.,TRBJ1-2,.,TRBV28,TGTGCCAGCAGTTTCGGACAGACATCTAACTATGGCTACACCTTC,CASSFGQTSNYGYTF
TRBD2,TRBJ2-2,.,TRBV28,TGTGCCAGCAAAAGAGCGGGAGTCACCGGGGAGCTGTTTTTT,CASKRAGVTGELFF
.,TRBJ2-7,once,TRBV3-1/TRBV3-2,TGTGCCAGCAGCCAAGCCGGCGAGCAGTACTTC,CASSQAGEQYF
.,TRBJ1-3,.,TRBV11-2,TGTGCCAGCAGCTTCGCACAGTTAAGTTCTGGAAACACCATATATTTT,CASSFAQLSSGNTIYF
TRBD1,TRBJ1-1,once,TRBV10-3,TGTGCCATCAAAAAAACCGGGGACAGAAACACTGAAGCTTTCTTT,CAIKKTGDRNTEAFF
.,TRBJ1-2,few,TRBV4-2,TGTGCCAGCAGCCAAGATAGAAGCCAACGGTACGGCTACACCTTC,CASSQDRSQRYGYTF
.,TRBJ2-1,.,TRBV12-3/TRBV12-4,TGTGCCAGCAGCTCAGGGGGGCTTGAGCAGTTCTTC,CASSSGGLEQFF
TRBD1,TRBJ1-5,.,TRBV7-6,TGTGCCAGCAGCCAAGGACAGGGCGGGAGGGAGGCCCAGCATTTT,CASSQGQGGREAQHF
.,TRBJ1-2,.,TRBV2,TGTGCCAGCAGAGGACAGCTTCCTAACTATGGCTACACCTTC,CASRGQLPNYGYTF
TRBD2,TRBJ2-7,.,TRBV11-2,TGTGCCAGCAGGGCAAGAGGCGGGGGCTCCTACGAGCAGTACTTC,CASRARGGGSYEQYF
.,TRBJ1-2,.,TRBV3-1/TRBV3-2,TGTGCCAGCAGCCAAGGGTCTTCGGGCTATGGCTACACCTTC,CASSQGSSGYGYTF
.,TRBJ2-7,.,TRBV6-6,TGTGCCACCGAAGGTGGGGCCCTATACGAGCAGTACTTC,CATEGGALYEQYF
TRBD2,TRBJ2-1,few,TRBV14,TGTGCCAGCAGCCGAGCGGGGGGGATCTACAATGAGCAGTTCTTC,CASSRAGGIYNEQFF
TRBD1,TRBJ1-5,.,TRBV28,TGTGCCAGCAAGGGGGCGGTTGATCAGCCCCAGCATTTT,CASKGAVDQPQHF
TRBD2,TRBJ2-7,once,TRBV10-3,TGTGCCATCAGTGGGAGCGGGAACCCCTACGAGCAGTACTTC,CAISGSGNPYEQYF
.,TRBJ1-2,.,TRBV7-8,TGTGCCAGCAGCCCCGGCGGGGGAAATGGCTACACCTTC,CASSPGGGNGYTF
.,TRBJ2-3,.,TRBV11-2,TGTGCCAGCAGCTTAGCGCTAGCTCCAGATACGCAGTATTTT,CASSLALAPDTQYF
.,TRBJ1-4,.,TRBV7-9,TGTGCCAGCAGCTCCGGGTCAACTAATGAAAAACTGTTTTTT,CASSSGSTNEKLFF
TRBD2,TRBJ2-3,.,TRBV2,TGTGCCAGCAGTAATAGCGGGGGCCCATCGGGAGATACGCAGTATTTT,CASSNSGGPSGDTQYF
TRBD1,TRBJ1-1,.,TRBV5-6,TGTGCCAGCAGTATTGGAACAGGGGGCTTAGCTTTCTTT,CASSIGTGGLAFF
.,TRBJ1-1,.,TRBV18,TGTGCCAGCTCACCATATAGCGGGGCAAATACTGAAGCTTTCTTT,CASSPYSGANTEAFF
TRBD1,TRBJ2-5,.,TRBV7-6,TGTGCCAGCAGCCTCCCGACAGGGCCCGACCAAGAGACCCAGTACTTC,CASSLPTGPDQETQYF
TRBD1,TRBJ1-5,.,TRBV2,TGTGCCAGCAGAAGACAGGGGCAAGGCAATCAGCCCCAGCATTTT,CASRRQGQGNQPQHF
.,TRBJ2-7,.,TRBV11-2,TGTGCCAGCACTCTTCACCGGCAGCGCTACGAGCAGTACTTC,CASTLHRQRYEQYF
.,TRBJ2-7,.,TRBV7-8,TGTGCCAGCAGCTTAGGCGAATCCTACGAGCAGTACTTC,CASSLGESYEQYF
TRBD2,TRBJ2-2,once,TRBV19,TGTGCCAGTAGTACATCGTGGGGGGGCACCGGGGAGCTGTTTTTT,CASSTSWGGTGELFF